The 15 T cell receptor beta chains below were found in one sample sequenced in a study of CD8+ T cells in alopecia areata. As for treatment: oral pan-JAK inhibitor, 5-10 mg twice daily. RNA was extracted and reverse transcribed into cDNA as the sequencing template. Clones were sequenced by immunoSEQ multiplex PCR, and TCRdb holds only the in-frame ones, with some missing. The table has some 99,000 clones, approximately 66% seen once. This material consisted of CD8+ T cells sorted from blood, taken at week 4, from a patient treated with tofacitinib. Receptor source: a human donor with alopecia areata.

This CDR3 is CASSSGQGANTEAFF. In DNA, the CDR3 is TGTGCCAGCAGCTCGGGACAGGGGGCGAACACTGAAGCTTTCTTT. The rearrangement joins TRBV7-9 to TRBJ1-1; 12 positions match TRBD1. Germline trimming cut 4 bases from V and 1 base from J; bases unmatched to any gene: 1. The V gene's germline CDR1 is SEHNR and CDR2 FQNEAQ (reference sequence). This CDR3 comprises 15 residues. The full variable domain, with the rest looked up from reference TRBV7-9 and TRBJ1-1, is DTGVSQNPRHKITKRGQNVTFRCDPISEHNRLYWYRQTLGQGPEFLTYFQNEAQLEKSRLLSDRFSAERPKGSFSTLEIQRTEQGDSAMYLCASSSGQGANTEAFFGQGTRLTVV.

This sequence joins TRBV15 and TRBJ1-1, with a weak D call TRBD1 (6 bases). Trimming removed 4 bases from V and 0 bases from J, with 12 bases in between. The CDR3 is 15 residues long. Germline values: CDR1 LNHNV, CDR2 YYDKDF (reference sequence). CDR3 nucleotides: TGTGCCACCAGCACCTACAGGGAAATGAACACTGAAGCTTTCTTT. The encoded protein is CATSTYREMNTEAFF.

This chain uses TRBV18 with TRBJ2-1, with D unresolved. The CDR3 sequence is 12 residues long. Germline-derived CDR1 and CDR2 are KGHSH and LQKENI. Trimming removed 2 bases from V and 10 bases from J, with 9 bases in between. This CDR3 reads CASSPWAREQFF. The CDR3 DNA follows: TGTGCCAGCTCACCATGGGCTAGGGAGCAGTTCTTC.

J is TRBJ2-3 and V is TRBV14; D gene ambiguous. This CDR3 comprises 15 residues. V was clipped by 5 bases and J by 3 bases, with 15 bases between them. Germline assignment: CDR1 SGHDN and CDR2 FVKESK. The CDR3 loop is CASSDLRSATDTQYF. The CDR3 region has the DNA TGTGCCAGCAGCGATTTGCGGTCAGCTACAGATACGCAGTATTTT.

This clone was seen only a few times. The V and J genes are TRBV29-1 and TRBJ2-1; the match to TRBD2 covers 7 bases. This CDR3 spans 14 amino acids. Germline CDR1 is SQVTM and CDR2 is ANQGSEA. The trim removed 6 bases at V and 1 base at J, leaving 6 bases unmatched. The CDR3 is CSVAGRESYNEQFF. CDR3 sequence (DNA): TGCAGCGTGGCGGGGCGGGAGTCCTACAATGAGCAGTTCTTC.

The chain couples TRBV5-4 to TRBJ2-7; 8 nucleotides agree with TRBD2. The J segment lost 1 base and the V segment lost 4 bases, leaving 7 bases of the junction unmatched. Germline-derived CDR1 and CDR2 are SGHNT and YYREEE (reference sequence). The CDR3 has 15 residues. This chain's CDR3 is CASSRGLALSYEQYF. CDR3 nucleotide sequence: TGTGCCAGCAGCCGTGGACTAGCCCTATCCTACGAGCAGTACTTC.

This clone was recorded a few times. CDR3 sequence reads: CASSLTGHGADTQYF. The CDR3 DNA is TGCGCCAGCAGCTTGACAGGCCATGGGGCAGATACGCAGTATTTT. The V gene is TRBV5-1, the J gene TRBJ2-3; D possibly corresponds to TRBD1 (5 bases). V lost 1 base and J 4 bases, leaving 13 bases between the germline ends. The CDR3 totals 15 residues. Per germline, CDR1 SGHRS and CDR2 YFSETQ.

J is TRBJ2-7 and V is TRBV27; D possibly corresponds to TRBD1 (5 bases). The V end lost 3 bases, the J end lost 7 bases, and 13 bases lay between the germline ends. The CDR3 totals 13 residues. Germline V CDR1 and CDR2: MNHEY, SMNVEV (reference sequence). Written as DNA, the CDR3 is TGTGCCAGCAGTTTGGGCTCGGCAGGGGAGCAGTACTTC. Protein: CASSLGSAGEQYF.

The table lists this clone with a few counts. The chain joins TRBV5-8 to TRBJ2-2, with D perhaps matching TRBD2 (5 bases). V shed 6 bases and J shed 7 bases, with 13 bases lying between them. This CDR3 contains 13 residues. CDR1 and CDR2 (germline): SGHTS, YDEGEE. CDR3 in DNA: TGTGCCAGCATGATTCGGGGTGTCGGGGAGCTGTTTTTT. This encodes CASMIRGVGELFF.

V usage is TRBV27 and J usage is TRBJ2-1; 8 positions agree with TRBD1. Germline V gives CDR1 MNHEY, CDR2 SMNVEV (reference sequence). CDR3 length equals 14 residues. With V trimmed by 5 bases and J by 8 bases, 8 bases remained unmatched. The CDR3 is CASSGEQGDDEQFF. CDR3 DNA sequence: TGTGCCAGCAGTGGGGAACAGGGGGATGATGAGCAGTTCTTC.

V is TRBV27 and J is TRBJ2-5; D is unresolved. The germline gives CDR1 MNHEY, CDR2 SMNVEV (reference sequence). V was cut by 5 bases and J by 4 bases, with 14 bases left in between. The CDR3 contains 14 residues. In DNA, the CDR3 is TGTGCCAGCAGTCCCGACCTCCGGGTAGAGACCCAGTACTTC. As protein: CASSPDLRVETQYF.

This clone has more than one count but fewer than ten. This chain uses TRBV5-4 with TRBJ2-7; 7 nucleotides line up with TRBD1. The germline V gene has CDR1 SGHNT and CDR2 YYREEE (reference sequence). The CDR3 contains 14 residues. V was pared by 4 bases and J by 2 bases, with 6 bases of the junction left unmatched. CDR3 sequence (DNA): TGTGCCAGCAGCGTGCAGACAGGGACCTACGAGCAGTACTTC. Translated: CASSVQTGTYEQYF. The whole variable domain, remainder taken from reference TRBV5-4 and TRBJ2-7, is ETGVTQSPTHLIKTRGQQVTLRCSSQSGHNTVSWYQQALGQGPQFIFQYYREEENGRGNFPPRFSGLQFPNYSSELNVNALELDDSALYLCASSVQTGTYEQYFGPGTRLTVT.

The V call is TRBV14, the J call TRBJ2-7; D remains unclear. The germline CDR1 and CDR2 sequences are SGHDN and FVKESK. The V end lost 0 bases, the J end lost 3 bases, and 6 bases lay between the germline ends. This CDR3 contains 13 residues. CDR3 sequence (DNA): TGTGCCAGCAGCCAAGATCAGATCTACGAGCAGTACTTC. Amino acids: CASSQDQIYEQYF.

This clone was seen only once. The chain employs TRBV7-3 and TRBJ2-2; no firm D call. The germline V gene encodes CDR1 SGHTA and CDR2 FQGTGA. V lost 3 bases and J 1 base, leaving 9 bases between the germline ends. The CDR3 totals 15 residues. The CDR3 sequence: CASSFGQKNTGELFF. The CDR3 DNA reads TGTGCCAGCAGCTTTGGGCAAAAGAACACCGGGGAGCTGTTTTTT.

The chain uses TRBV27 and TRBJ2-4, with TRBD2 matching 11 bases. CDR1 and CDR2 (germline): MNHEY, SMNVEV (reference sequence). The CDR3 is made up of 16 amino acids. Germline trimming cut 7 bases from V and 3 bases from J; bases unmatched to any gene: 8. Here the CDR3 reads CASKGSGGAGKNIQYF. The CDR3 coding sequence is TGTGCCAGCAAGGGTAGCGGGGGGGCCGGCAAAAACATTCAGTACTTC.